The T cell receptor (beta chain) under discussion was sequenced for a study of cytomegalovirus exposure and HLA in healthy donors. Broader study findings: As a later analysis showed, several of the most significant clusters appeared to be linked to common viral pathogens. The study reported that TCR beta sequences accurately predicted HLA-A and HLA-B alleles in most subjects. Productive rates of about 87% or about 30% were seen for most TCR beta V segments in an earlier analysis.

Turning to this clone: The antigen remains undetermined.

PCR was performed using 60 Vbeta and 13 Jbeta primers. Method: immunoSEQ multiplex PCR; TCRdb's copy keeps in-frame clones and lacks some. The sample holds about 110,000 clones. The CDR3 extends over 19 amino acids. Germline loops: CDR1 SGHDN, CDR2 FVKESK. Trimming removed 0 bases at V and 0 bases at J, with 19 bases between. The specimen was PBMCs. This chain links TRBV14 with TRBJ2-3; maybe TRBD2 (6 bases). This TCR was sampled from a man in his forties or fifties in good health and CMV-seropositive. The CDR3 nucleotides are TGTGCCAGCAGCCAAGATAGCCTTCGGGAGCTCCCTAGCACAGATACGCAGTATTTT. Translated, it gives CASSQDSLRELPSTDTQYF.